A single sample is the source of the 26 T cell receptor beta chains below, sequenced in a study of T cells in Graves' hyperthyroidism and ophthalmopathy. RNA transcripts served as the template for amplifying TCR beta CDR3 regions. HTBI primers were the set used in a first-round RT-PCR of the TCR CDR3. TCRdb re-analysed the multiplex PCR reads in MiXCR, keeping a single row per CDR3 protein. Of approximately 870,000 distinct CDR3 sequences listed, roughly 40% are singletons. The sample was blood. The receptors stem from a man aged 18 to 29 with Graves' hyperthyroidism.

This clonotype was recorded at least ten times. This chain joins TRBV2 and TRBJ1-2, with D possibly being TRBD1 (6 bases). Germline V CDR1 and CDR2: SNHLY, FYNNEI. The CDR3 consists of 12 residues. The V end was cut by 8 bases, the J end by 7 bases, with 14 bases between. The CDR3 loop reads CASLGGPSGYTF. CDR3 DNA: TGTGCCAGCCTCGGGGGCCCGAGTGGCTACACCTTC.

The V call is TRBV5-1, the J call TRBJ2-5, with D perhaps given as TRBD1 or TRBD2 (5 bases each). This CDR3 spans 16 amino acids. Germline loops: CDR1 SGHRS, CDR2 YFSETQ. V was trimmed by 0 bases and J by 5 bases, leaving 17 bases between them. The CDR3 sequence is CASSLATSGSWETQYF. In DNA form, the CDR3 reads TGCGCCAGCAGCTTGGCGACCTCAGGGAGTTGGGAGACCCAGTACTTC.

This rearrangement joins TRBV9 to TRBJ2-5; D gene uncertain. With 4 bases removed from V and 4 bases from J, the gap between germline ends came to 14 bases. CDR1 and CDR2 (germline): SGDLS, YYNGEE. CDR3 length equals 14 residues. In DNA form, the CDR3 reads TGTGCCAGCAGCCCCGGTCCCGAAGGAGAGACCCAGTACTTC. This codes for CASSPGPEGETQYF.

V usage is TRBV10-3 and J usage is TRBJ2-5; 12 bases are a match to TRBD2. The CDR3 spans 14 residues. CDR1 and CDR2 (germline): ENHRY, SYGVKD. Germline trimming cut 9 bases from V and 4 bases from J; bases unmatched to any gene: 6. The CDR3, as DNA: TGTGCCATTAGGGCTAGCGGGAGGGCAGAGACCCAGTACTTC. Its translation is CAIRASGRAETQYF.

Worth noting for this clonotype: A read error may be the cause here, since a much bigger clone is one base away. The rearrangement uses TRBV7-6 and TRBJ1-4, with a tentative D call TRBD1 (6 bases). The CDR3 runs to 14 residues. CDR1 is SGHVS, CDR2 FNYEAQ, per germline. The CDR3 bases are TGTACCAGCAGCTTAGCAGGGGTCGGGGAAAAACTGTTTTTT. It encodes CTSSLAGVGEKLFF.

This clonotype occurred a few times. The genes are TRBV10-3 and TRBJ2-7; the D gene is possibly TRBD1 (7 bases). CDR3 length equals 15 residues. CDR1 ENHRY and CDR2 SYGVKD come from the germline V gene. The germline V and J ends were trimmed by 4 bases and 1 base, with 14 bases remaining between them. CDR3 protein: CAISGGDSPSYEQYF. CDR3 DNA: TGTGCCATCAGTGGGGGGGACAGTCCTTCCTACGAGCAGTACTTC.

As regards this clonotype: This may arise from a read error, as a much more abundant clone is one base away. The chain combines TRBV5-1 with TRBJ2-7, with 9 bases that match TRBD2. The germline V gene has CDR1 SGHRS and CDR2 YFSETQ. The CDR3 loop spans 15 amino acids. The CDR3 spells CAGSFTAGGSYEQYF. The CDR3 DNA reads as TGCGCCGGCAGCTTCACAGCGGGAGGTTCCTACGAGCAGTACTTC.

Here the CDR3 reads CASTRGEGAETQYF. CDR3 bases: TGTGCCAGCACCCGGGGGGAGGGAGCGGAGACCCAGTACTTC. This chain uses TRBV25-1 with TRBJ2-5; TRBD2 matches at 7 bases. V trimming: 7 bases; J trimming: 5 bases; junction bases outside the gene matches: 10. CDR3 length: 14 amino acids. The V gene's germline CDR1 is MGHDK and CDR2 SYGVNS.

The CDR3 loop reads CASSLEHTTNTGANVLTF. CDR3 nucleotide sequence: TGTGCCAGCAGTTTGGAACATACAACGAACACCGGGGCCAACGTCCTGACTTTC. This chain joins TRBV12-3 or TRBV12-4 and TRBJ2-6; D unresolved. This CDR3 is built from 18 residues. With 3 bases removed from V and 4 bases from J, the gap between germline ends came to 19 bases.

The V gene is TRBV24-1, the J gene TRBJ1-2, with a weak D call TRBD1 (5 bases). With 4 bases removed from V and 4 bases from J, the gap between germline ends came to 15 bases. The CDR3 spans 15 residues. CDR1 is KGHDR, CDR2 SFDVKD, per germline. CDR3 DNA: TGTGCCACCAGTGACCCCCGAGGGGAAAGCTATGGCTACACCTTC. As protein: CATSDPRGESYGYTF.

The V call is TRBV7-2, the J call TRBJ2-7, with no clear D. The CDR3 spans 14 residues. The V gene's germline CDR1 is SGHTA and CDR2 FQGNSA. V lost 5 bases and J 7 bases, leaving 18 bases between the germline ends. The DNA of the CDR3 is TGTGCCAGCAGCACGGACCTAGACACCGGGGAGCAGTACTTC. Protein: CASSTDLDTGEQYF.

Notes on this clonotype: This may be a read error, as it is one base from a much larger clone. The chain employs TRBV5-1 and TRBJ1-1; 7 positions agree with TRBD1. Per the germline V gene, CDR1 is SGHRS and CDR2 is YFSETQ. The CDR3 runs to 14 residues. Written as DNA, the CDR3 is TGCGCCAGCAGCCGACTGGGACAGAACACTGGAGCTTTCTTT. Its protein product is CASSRLGQNTGAFF.

This chain links TRBV12-3 or TRBV12-4 with TRBJ1-6; D gene unclear. V lost 4 bases and J lost 14, with 0 bases in between. The CDR3 spans 8 residues. In nucleotides, the CDR3 is TGTGCCAGCAGTTCCCTCCACTTT. It yields the protein CASSSLHF.

Ten or more counts support this clonotype. The chain joins TRBV29-1 to TRBJ1-1, with D uncertain. Germline CDR1 and CDR2: SQVTM and ANQGSEA. The CDR3 runs 10 residues. V was clipped by 7 bases and J by 4 bases, with 7 bases between them. In nucleotides, the CDR3 is TGCAGCGGGGGAATCACTGAAGCTTTCTTT. It translates to CSGGITEAFF.

This clonotype has a count of ten or more. In nucleotides, the CDR3 is TGTGCCAGCAGCTTAGGTCATAGCGGGAGCCACGAGCAGTACTTC. This encodes CASSLGHSGSHEQYF. This chain joins TRBV7-9 and TRBJ2-7, with 9 bases matching TRBD2. The CDR3 totals 15 residues. With V trimmed by 1 base and J by 5 bases, 6 bases remained unmatched. Germline V gene sequence: CDR1 SEHNR, CDR2 FQNEAQ (reference sequence).

Remarks on this clonotype: A junction end diverges from the germline sequence, so it may reflect a read error. The J gene is TRBJ2-7, the V gene TRBV7-9, with D possibly matching TRBD2 (5 bases). The CDR3 loop spans 13 amino acids. Germline V gives CDR1 SEHNR, CDR2 FQNEAQ (reference sequence). CDR3: CASSLPGGYEQCF. DNA of the CDR3: TGTGCCAGCAGCTTGCCCGGAGGCTACGAGCAGTGCTTC.

On this clonotype itself: Because it lacks the conserved phenylalanine or tryptophan at the end, this CDR3 is likely a read error. Because the CDR3's place on the DNA is in doubt, the DNA is left out and the CDR3 is given as listed by TCRdb. This chain connects TRBV2 to TRBJ1-5. Germline V gives CDR1 SNHLY, CDR2 FYNNEI. 9 amino acids form the CDR3, both terminal residues included. CDR3 sequence reads: CASNLGRAV.

The rearrangement uses TRBV15 and TRBJ2-7; D gene uncertain. The CDR3 runs 9 residues. V lost 0 bases, J lost 9 bases, and 0 bases lay in between. Looked up from germline, CDR1 is LNHNV and CDR2 is YYDKDF (reference sequence). The CDR3 DNA follows: TGTGCCACCAGCAGAGAGCAGTACTTC. Translation: CATSREQYF.

The V call is TRBV6-6, the J call TRBJ2-5; D is undetermined. Per the germline V gene, CDR1 is MNHNY and CDR2 is SVGAGI (reference sequence). Between the trimmed V and J ends, which lost 0 bases and 4 bases, there was a span of 15 bases. The CDR3 contains 16 residues. CDR3 protein: CASSYSIIRPGETQYF. The CDR3 nucleotides are TGTGCCAGCAGTTACTCGATCATACGGCCGGGAGAGACCCAGTACTTC.

J is TRBJ1-1 and V is TRBV25-1; D gene ambiguous. The V gene lost 7 bases and the J gene lost 4 bases, with 4 bases spanning the gap. The CDR3 sequence is 10 residues long. CDR1 and CDR2 (germline): MGHDK, SYGVNS. CDR3 sequence reads: CASIITEAFF. The DNA of the CDR3 is TGTGCCAGCATAATCACTGAAGCTTTCTTT.

The chain uses TRBV7-9 and TRBJ2-2; the match to TRBD1 covers 8 bases. With 5 bases clipped from V and 7 bases from J, the junction kept 12 bases outside the gene matches. Germline V gene lookup returns CDR1 SEHNR and CDR2 FQNEAQ (reference sequence). CDR3 length: 16 amino acids. CDR3 sequence: CASSPRSGGAIGELFF. CDR3 coding DNA: TGTGCCAGCAGCCCACGGTCAGGGGGCGCCATCGGGGAGCTGTTTTTT. Filled out from reference TRBV7-9 and TRBJ2-2, the complete variable domain reads DTGVSQNPRHKITKRGQNVTFRCDPISEHNRLYWYRQTLGQGPEFLTYFQNEAQLEKSRLLSDRFSAERPKGSFSTLEIQRTEQGDSAMYLCASSPRSGGAIGELFFGEGSRLTVL.

There are a few counts of this clonotype. Germline and junction disagree at one end, which may indicate a read error. The gene calls are TRBV10-3 and TRBJ2-5, with D hard to call. The CDR3 has 14 amino acids. The germline V gene encodes CDR1 ENHRY and CDR2 SYGVKD. The CDR3 nucleotides are TGTGCCAGCAGTTACGTAACAGTACAAGAGACCCAGTACTTC. This codes for CASSYVTVQETQYF.

The chain carries TRBV18 and TRBJ2-5; the D gene is possibly TRBD1 (6 bases). With 4 bases removed from V and 1 base from J, the gap between germline ends came to 10 bases. Germline assignment: CDR1 KGHSH and CDR2 LQKENI. This CDR3 spans 14 amino acids. The CDR3 coding sequence is TGTGCCAGCTCACTCCACAGGGCCCAAGAGACCCAGTACTTC. Translating gives CASSLHRAQETQYF. Combining the CDR3 with reference TRBV18 and TRBJ2-5 gives the whole variable domain NAGVMQNPRHLVRRRGQEARLRCSPMKGHSHVYWYRQLPEEGLKFMVYLQKENIIDESGMPKERFSAEFPKEGPSILRIQQVVRGDSAAYFCASSLHRAQETQYFGPGTRLLVL.

The chain combines TRBV5-1 with TRBJ2-2; D is possibly TRBD1 (5 bases). CDR3 size: 16 residues. The ends were cut back, 0 bases at V and 1 base at J, with 10 bases in the middle. Germline CDR1 and CDR2: SGHRS and YFSETQ. CDR3 loop: CASSLGQGKNTGELFF. For the CDR3, the DNA is TGCGCCAGCAGCTTGGGGCAGGGCAAGAACACCGGGGAGCTGTTTTTT.

The chain couples TRBV10-3 to TRBJ1-5, with D perhaps matching TRBD1 (6 bases). Germline V CDR1 and CDR2: ENHRY, SYGVKD. Trimming took off 11 bases at V and 0 bases at J, with 11 bases between the two ends. CDR3 length: 13 amino acids. The DNA of the CDR3 is TGTGCCGCCGGGACAACTAGCAATCAGCCCCAGCATTTT. Translating it yields CAAGTTSNQPQHF.

The genes are TRBV7-8 and TRBJ2-5; 8 positions agree with TRBD2. The CDR3 is 16 residues long. Per germline, CDR1 SGHVS and CDR2 FQNEAQ. V was pared by 6 bases and J by 4 bases, with 13 bases of the junction left unmatched. The CDR3 nucleotides are TGTGCCAGCAGACCTCGGGGGGGGGCGGTGTCAGAGACCCAGTACTTC. This sequence encodes CASRPRGGAVSETQYF.